These T cell receptor beta chains were read from a single sample in a study of T cell changes during pregnancy in multiple sclerosis. Libraries were prepared by immunoSEQ multiplex PCR; TCRdb keeps only in-frame clonotypes and omits some of them. The sample lists approximately 93,000 clones; 85% to 95% were seen once. The sequences come from peripheral blood, collected before pregnancy. The receptors here all came from a female donor with multiple sclerosis, enrolled in a pregnancy study. Both conserved end residues are part of each CDR3. D genes are given only for firm matches. The size field is filled for only some rows; it gives once, few, many or a size class.

>TRBV7-8|TRBJ2-5|once|NA|14
TGTGCCAGCACCCAATTGACAGGACAAGAGACCCAGTACTTC
CASTQLTGQETQYF
>TRBV20-1|TRBJ2-5|NA|NA|10
TGCAGTGCCTCCTTAGAGACCCAGTACTTC
CSASLETQYF
>TRBV6-6|TRBJ1-1|NA|TRBD1|16
TGTGCCAGCAGTTATCACAGGGGGCCCTTGAACACTGAAGCTTTCTTT
CASSYHRGPLNTEAFF
>TRBV5-1|TRBJ2-3|NA|NA|17
TGCGCCAGCACCGACATTCCACTGAATCAGGGTCCAGATACGCAGTATTTT
CASTDIPLNQGPDTQYF
>TRBV7-9|TRBJ1-2|once|TRBD1|17
TGTGCCAGCAGCATGATTCCGGGACAGAGCTCGGGCTATGGCTACACCTTC
CASSMIPGQSSGYGYTF
>TRBV5-1|TRBJ2-7|NA|TRBD1|15
TGCGCCAGCAGCTCGGGGACAGGAGTTTCCTACGAGCAGTACTTC
CASSSGTGVSYEQYF
>TRBV5-1|TRBJ2-2|NA|NA|15
TGCGCCAGCAGCCGAACCGGGACATGGCCCGGGGAGCTGTTTTTT
CASSRTGTWPGELFF
>TRBV28|TRBJ1-2|NA|TRBD1|17
TGTGCCAGCAGTCCCCGACAGGGGGCAACTGGGAGCTATGGCTACACCTTC
CASSPRQGATGSYGYTF
>TRBV4-3|TRBJ2-3|NA|NA|13
TGCGCCAGCAGCCAAACCGGGGCAGATACGCAGTATTTT
CASSQTGADTQYF
>TRBV19|TRBJ1-5|NA|TRBD1|14
TGTGCCAGTAGTGCCGGACAGGGCAATCAGCCCCAGCATTTT
CASSAGQGNQPQHF
>TRBV14|TRBJ1-2|once|NA|13
TGTGCCAGCACGAAGGGGGTCGGCTATGGCTACACCTTC
CASTKGVGYGYTF
>TRBV4-1|TRBJ2-1|NA|TRBD2|18
TGCGCCAGCAGCCAGAGGGGACTAGCGGGGGGATCCTACAATGAGCAGTTCTTC
CASSQRGLAGGSYNEQFF
>TRBV11-2|TRBJ1-1|NA|NA|14
TGTGCCAGCAGCGGCGACAGGAAGAGCACTGAAGCTTTCTTT
CASSGDRKSTEAFF
>TRBV7-6|TRBJ2-6|NA|NA|16
TGTGCCAGCAGCCCCTATCGGGACTCTGGGGCCAACGTCCTGACTTTC
CASSPYRDSGANVLTF
>TRBV9|TRBJ1-2|NA|NA|12
TGTGCCAGCAGCGACAGGGTCTATGGCTACACCTTC
CASSDRVYGYTF
>TRBV4-1|TRBJ2-7|NA|NA|11
TGCGCCAGCAGCCAAGCCCTCGAGCAGTACTTC
CASSQALEQYF
>TRBV4-1|TRBJ1-4|NA|TRBD1|15
TGCGCCAGCAGCCATCCCCGGACAGGGAATGAAAAACTGTTTTTT
CASSHPRTGNEKLFF
>TRBV2|TRBJ1-2|once|TRBD1|15
TGTGCCAGCAGTGTCTCGGAAGGGGGCTACTATGGCTACACCTTC
CASSVSEGGYYGYTF
>TRBV5-1|TRBJ1-2|NA|TRBD1|15
TGCGCCAGCAGCCCGGGGACAGGGATGGACTATGGCTACACCTTC
CASSPGTGMDYGYTF
>TRBV6-5|TRBJ1-1|NA|NA|15
TGTGCCAGCAACATCCAAGGAGGGGTCCGGACTGAAGCTTTCTTT
CASNIQGGVRTEAFF
>TRBV5-1|TRBJ2-4|NA|TRBD2|18
TGCGCCAGCAGCTTGGAGGGTAGCGGGGCCCTCAACAAAAACATTCAGTACTTC
CASSLEGSGALNKNIQYF
>TRBV2|TRBJ2-7|NA|NA|14
TGTGCCAGCAGTCTGGAAGGGGGTCGGTCCGAGCAGTACTTC
CASSLEGGRSEQYF
>TRBV5-8|TRBJ2-1|NA|TRBD2|15
TGTGCCAGCAGCCTCAGCGGGAGGGCCGGCGGTGAGCAGTTCTTC
CASSLSGRAGGEQFF
>TRBV29-1|TRBJ2-2|NA|NA|13
TGCAGCGTTGATGTTGGCAACACCGGGGAGCTGTTTTTT
CSVDVGNTGELFF
>TRBV27|TRBJ2-1|NA|NA|14
TGTGCCAGCAGTTTATCGAGGAGAAACAATGAGCAGTTCTTC
CASSLSRRNNEQFF
>TRBV20-1|TRBJ1-1|NA|NA|10
TGCAGTGCAGACCGGGAGAAAGCTTTCTTT
CSADREKAFF
>TRBV5-1|TRBJ2-7|once|TRBD1|15
TGCGCCAGCAGCTCCGGGACAGGCCACCCCTACGAGCAGTACTTC
CASSSGTGHPYEQYF
>TRBV9|TRBJ2-7|NA|TRBD2|14
TGTGCCAGCAGCGTTGGGGGGGGGACGCTACCGCAGTACTTC
CASSVGGGTLPQYF
>TRBV7-2|TRBJ2-2|NA|TRBD1|13
TGTGCCAGCCTGGGACAGAGCACCGGGGAGCTGTTTTTT
CASLGQSTGELFF
>TRBV7-2|TRBJ2-3|NA|TRBD2|17
TGTGCCAGCAGCTTAGCGCCGCGCGTCGGGGGGGTAGATACGCAGTATTTT
CASSLAPRVGGVDTQYF
>TRBV6-6|TRBJ2-7|NA|TRBD2|15
TGTGCCAGCAGAAAAGGGACTAGCGGGTCATACGAGCAGTACTTC
CASRKGTSGSYEQYF
>TRBV4-1|TRBJ2-1|NA|TRBD2|16
TGCGCCAGCAGCCAAGTTTTGTCTAGCGGTTACAATGAGCAGTTCTTC
CASSQVLSSGYNEQFF